The 16 T cell receptor beta chains in this list originate from one sample, sequenced in a study of T cells in Graves' hyperthyroidism and ophthalmopathy. Amplified regions were TCR beta CDR3 sequences from RNA transcripts. HTBI primers were used for first-round RT-PCR of the TCR CDR3. TCRdb reprocessed the multiplex PCR reads via MiXCR and lists one record per CDR3 protein. Of fewer than 55,000 distinct CDR3 sequences detected, approximately 53% appear once; the ten largest clones hold about 35%. Sequenced sample: peripheral blood or thyroid tissue (not recorded which). These TCRs come from a man younger than 35 with Graves' hyperthyroidism.

The chain combines TRBV7-2 with TRBJ1-6, with TRBD1 identical over 10 bases. The CDR3 runs 13 residues. Germline trimming cut 5 bases from V and 11 bases from J; bases unmatched to any gene: 3. Germline V gives CDR1 SGHTA, CDR2 FQGNSA. CDR3: CASSAGQGTPLHF. In nucleotides, the CDR3 is TGTGCCAGCAGCGCGGGACAGGGGACACCCCTCCACTTT.

The V call is TRBV29-1, the J call TRBJ1-1, with D perhaps matching TRBD1 (5 bases). V was trimmed by 7 bases and J by 1 base, leaving 10 bases between them. This CDR3 is built from 12 residues. Germline lookup yields CDR1 SQVTM and CDR2 ANQGSEA. In DNA form, the CDR3 reads TGCAGCGCCAGACAGCCGAACACTGAAGCTTTCTTT. Translating it yields CSARQPNTEAFF.

The V gene is TRBV11-2, the J gene TRBJ2-7; 9 bases match TRBD2. Trimming took 5 bases from V and 7 from J; bases not matched to a gene: 18. The length of the CDR3 is 17 residues. Germline CDR1 and CDR2: SGHAT and FQNNGV. In DNA form, the CDR3 reads TGTGCCAGCAGCCTACGGTCCCCGGGCGGGAGGGCCGGGGAGCAGTACTTC. Translated: CASSLRSPGGRAGEQYF. Drawing the rest from reference TRBV11-2 and TRBJ2-7, the complete variable domain is EAGVAQSPRYKIIEKRQSVAFWCNPISGHATLYWYQQILGQGPKLLIQFQNNGVVDDSQLPKDRFSAERLKGVDSTLKIQPAKLEDSAVYLCASSLRSPGGRAGEQYFGPGTRLTVT.

Note on this clonotype: The germline gene is not matched at one end of the junction; a read error may be the cause. The chain carries TRBV5-1 and TRBJ2-7; 8 nucleotides agree with TRBD1. CDR1 SGHRS and CDR2 YFSETQ come from the germline V gene. This CDR3 contains 15 residues. Here the CDR3 DNA reads TGCGCCAGCAGCTTAATCCCGGACAGGGCTTACGAGCAGTATTTC. It translates to CASSLIPDRAYEQYF.

The chain joins TRBV15 to TRBJ1-1; a weak D match, TRBD1 (6 bases). V lost 4 bases and J lost 1, with 16 bases in between. Germline V gene lookup returns CDR1 LNHNV and CDR2 YYDKDF (reference sequence). This CDR3 contains 16 residues. CDR3 sequence: CATSTSPGTRNTEAFF. Written as DNA, the CDR3 is TGTGCCACCAGCACCTCGCCCGGGACACGGAACACTGAAGCTTTCTTT.

The chain couples TRBV7-9 to TRBJ1-2; TRBD1 matches 7 bases. Germline V gene lookup returns CDR1 SEHNR and CDR2 FQNEAQ (reference sequence). Unmatched junction bases numbered 7, after V lost 3 bases and J lost 3 bases. CDR3 length equals 15 residues. CDR3 coding DNA: TGTGCCAGCAGCTTGGGCCACACAGGGGACTATGGCTACACCTTC. Translation gives CASSLGHTGDYGYTF.

In this sample, this clonotype turned up many times. The rearrangement links TRBV2 to TRBJ1-6, with D tentatively TRBD1 (6 bases). Per germline, CDR1 SNHLY and CDR2 FYNNEI. V lost 2 bases, J lost 7 bases, and 9 bases lay in between. The CDR3 runs to 14 residues. CDR3 DNA: TGTGCCAGCAGTGAAAGGGGGTACAATTCACCCCTCCACTTT. It translates to CASSERGYNSPLHF.

The rearrangement uses TRBV20-1 and TRBJ2-7, with D perhaps matching TRBD2 (6 bases). With 1 base removed from V and 2 bases from J, the gap between germline ends came to 9 bases. CDR1 and CDR2 from the germline V gene are DFQATT and SNEGSKA (reference sequence). The CDR3 length is 13 residues. CDR3 amino acids: CSARGPGAYEQYF. The CDR3 DNA reads as TGCAGTGCTAGAGGTCCGGGGGCCTACGAGCAGTACTTC.

J is TRBJ2-7 and V is TRBV4-2; TRBD1 matches at 10 bases. The CDR3 runs 18 residues. V lost 3 bases, J lost 5 bases, and 16 bases stayed unmatched. Germline loops: CDR1 LGHNA, CDR2 YNFKEQ. CDR3 protein: CASSQGQGLWGLSNEQYF. The CDR3 nucleotides read TGTGCCAGCAGCCAGGGACAGGGGCTGTGGGGTCTGAGTAACGAGCAGTACTTC.

V gene TRBV29-1 combines with J gene TRBJ1-1; TRBD1 aligns across 7 bases. The CDR3 consists of 12 residues. The J segment lost 9 bases and the V segment lost 7 bases, leaving 11 bases of the junction unmatched. CDR1 is SQVTM and CDR2 is ANQGSEA in the germline V gene. In nucleotides, the CDR3 is TGCAGCGCCCAAAGGGGGACAGAGCAAGCTTTCTTT. Its translation: CSAQRGTEQAFF.

This clonotype was detected ten times or more. The chain recombines TRBV9 with TRBJ1-6, with D uncertain. The CDR3 contains 17 residues. Germline values: CDR1 SGDLS, CDR2 YYNGEE. Trimming cost V 0 bases and J 7 bases, with 17 bases left between them. CDR3 sequence (DNA): TGTGCCAGCAGCGTAGGACTTCCGTCAGGAGAAAATTCACCCCTCCACTTT. It encodes CASSVGLPSGENSPLHF.

This clonotype was seen more than once but under ten times. The chain joins TRBV24-1 to TRBJ2-7; D is ambiguous. The CDR3 totals 11 residues. V lost 4 bases, J lost 3 bases, and 3 bases lay in between. Germline V lookup: CDR1 KGHDR, CDR2 SFDVKD. The CDR3 spells CATSDRYEQYF. The DNA for the CDR3 is TGTGCCACCAGTGACCGCTACGAGCAGTACTTC.

This chain joins TRBV5-1 and TRBJ1-2; TRBD1 matches 7 bases. V was pared by 9 bases and J by 8 bases, with 10 bases of the junction left unmatched. Per the germline V gene, CDR1 is SGHRS and CDR2 is YFSETQ. CDR3 size: 12 residues. CDR3 loop: CANATGPRGYTF. The DNA of the CDR3 is TGCGCCAACGCGACAGGGCCGCGGGGCTACACCTTC.

This clonotype showed up just once. The genes are TRBV20-1 and TRBJ2-7; 8 bases agree with TRBD1. V lost 3 bases to trimming and J lost 1 base; unmatched junction nucleotides: 2. CDR1 and CDR2 from the germline V gene are DFQATT and SNEGSKA (reference sequence). The CDR3 runs to 13 residues. CDR3 DNA: TGCAGTGCTAGTCGGACAGGGTCCTACGAGCAGTACTTC. This translates into CSASRTGSYEQYF.

This clonotype was picked up many times. The chain carries TRBV7-2 and TRBJ2-5; possible D gene TRBD1, 6 bases. The CDR3 totals 15 residues. With 3 bases removed from V and 5 bases from J, the gap between germline ends came to 16 bases. From germline, CDR1 is SGHTA and CDR2 FQGNSA. As DNA, the CDR3 is TGTGCCAGCAGCTTTCAGGGCAGGGGCCACGAGACCCAGTACTTC. This codes for CASSFQGRGHETQYF.

The chain is built from TRBV15 and TRBJ1-6, with 9 positions matching TRBD1. Looked up from germline, CDR1 is LNHNV and CDR2 is YYDKDF (reference sequence). The CDR3 has 18 amino acids. Trimming removed 3 bases from V and 0 bases from J; junction bases left unmatched: 6. The CDR3 sequence: CATSSSGQGSSYNSPLHF. CDR3 sequence (DNA): TGTGCCACCAGCAGCTCCGGACAGGGGAGCTCCTATAATTCACCCCTCCACTTT.